The TCR beta chain described here comes from a study of Ad26.COV2.S vaccination and SARS-CoV-2 variants. The CDR3 spans 14 residues. Looked up from germline, CDR1 is SNHLY and CDR2 is FYNNEI. The V gene lost 4 bases and the J gene lost 0 bases, with 9 bases spanning the gap. Here immunoSEQ multiplex PCR was the method, and the copy in TCRdb shows in-frame clones only, minus some. In the table there are 87,000 or so clones, 82% of which are singletons. Sequenced material: peripheral blood, taken after recovery from COVID-19. This TCR derives from a human donor who had recovered from COVID-19. This chain links TRBV2 with TRBJ1-1; D ambiguous. The CDR3 nucleotides are TGTGCCAGCAGTGTAGGGCAGGTGAACACTGAAGCTTTCTTT. It encodes CASSVGQVNTEAFF. The variable domain in full, completed from reference TRBV2 and TRBJ1-1, reads EPEVTQTPSHQVTQMGQEVILRCVPISNHLYFYWYRQILGQKVEFLVSFYNNEISEKSEIFDDQFSVERPDGSNFTLKIRSTKLEDSAMYFCASSVGQVNTEAFFGQGTRLTVV.